The T cell receptor (beta chain) under discussion was sequenced for a study of CD8+ T cells in alopecia areata. On the study more broadly: For 6 to 18 months, tofacitinib was taken, and 6 months off drug followed.

Extraction of RNA preceded its reverse transcription into cDNA, which served as the sequencing template. Libraries were prepared by immunoSEQ multiplex PCR; TCRdb keeps only in-frame clonotypes and omits some of them. The sample yields some 240,000 clones, 50% to 60% seen once. The CDR3 length is 15 residues. Trimming left V 4 bases short and J 5 bases short, with 15 bases between. CDR1 SGHNT and CDR2 YYREEE come from the germline V gene (reference sequence). The rearrangement links TRBV5-4 to TRBJ2-2; D might be TRBD2 (6 bases). This TCR was recovered from a human donor with alopecia areata. Sequencing used CD4+ T cells sorted from blood, obtained at week 0. Here the CDR3 reads CASSPRLGGTGELFF. The CDR3 DNA sequence: TGTGCCAGCAGCCCCCGACTAGGCGGTACCGGGGAGCTGTTTTTT.